The 14 T cell receptor beta chains reported below all come from one sample, sequenced in a study of shared clonotypes between healthy human individuals. The protocol was immunoSEQ multiplex PCR, while the TCRdb copy is restricted to in-frame clones and leaves out a portion. The table has about 2.4 million clones, 93% seen once. The sample was naive CD4+ T cells from PBMCs. Subset denoted: CD45RA+ positively selected. Every receptor here comes from a man aged 18 to 30 in good health. Some clones in this sample may be carry-over from other donors' samples.

The gene calls are TRBV7-2 and TRBJ2-5, with D uncertain. Per germline, CDR1 SGHTA and CDR2 FQGNSA. The CDR3 loop spans 14 amino acids. Trimming cost V 2 bases and J 5 bases, with 12 bases left between them. The CDR3, as DNA: TGTGCCAGCAGCTTAAGTGGGGTCCGGGAGACCCAGTACTTC. Translation gives CASSLSGVRETQYF.

The chain is built from TRBV5-1 and TRBJ2-5; D possibly matches TRBD1 or TRBD2 (5 bases each). V gave up 0 bases and J gave up 5 bases, with 11 bases separating them. CDR1 SGHRS and CDR2 YFSETQ come from the germline V gene. The CDR3 consists of 14 residues. The CDR3 is CASSLVPGRETQYF. The CDR3 DNA follows: TGCGCCAGCAGCTTGGTCCCGGGACGGGAGACCCAGTACTTC.

With regard to this clone: One junction end does not reproduce the germline sequence, and a read error may be involved. The sample carries other DNA sequences with the same CDR3. J is TRBJ2-7 and V is TRBV2, with 7 bases aligning to TRBD2. Germline V gives CDR1 SNHLY, CDR2 FYNNEI. The CDR3 length is 14 residues. The CDR3: CASSVGGSSYEQYF. CDR3 DNA: TGTGCCAGTAGTGTCGGCGGGAGCTCCTACGAGCAGTACTTC.

The chain carries TRBV7-8 and TRBJ2-1, with TRBD2 identical over 12 bases. Germline CDR1 is SGHVS and CDR2 is FQNEAQ. Trimming at V came to 7 bases and at J to 9 bases, leaving 13 bases not matched to a gene. The CDR3 is 16 residues long. The CDR3 reads CASNPRLAGVESEQFF. The CDR3 DNA sequence: TGTGCCAGCAATCCGAGACTAGCGGGAGTCGAGAGTGAGCAGTTCTTC.

V gene TRBV28 combines with J gene TRBJ2-2; 12 bases match TRBD2. This CDR3 has 16 amino acids. V dropped 4 bases and J dropped 3; count of bases not matched to a gene: 3. The germline gives CDR1 MDHEN, CDR2 SYDVKM. The CDR3 nucleotides are TGTGCCAGCAGTTCGTCTAGCGGGAGGGACACCGGGGAGCTGTTTTTT. It yields the protein CASSSSSGRDTGELFF. The variable domain in full, completed from reference TRBV28 and TRBJ2-2, reads DVKVTQSSRYLVKRTGEKVFLECVQDMDHENMFWYRQDPGLGLRLIYFSYDVKMKEKGDIPEGYSVSREKKERFSLILESASTNQTSMYLCASSSSSGRDTGELFFGEGSRLTVL.

V usage is TRBV6-5 and J usage is TRBJ1-2; TRBD1 matches 12 bases. CDR1 is MNHEY, CDR2 SVGAGI, per germline. The CDR3 is 14 amino acids. The V gene end was trimmed by 6 bases and the J gene end by 5 bases; junction bases not matched to a gene: 4. The CDR3 DNA reads as TGTGCCAGCAGGGGGACAGGGGGCATTTATGGCTACACCTTC. Amino acid sequence: CASRGTGGIYGYTF.

V usage is TRBV19 and J usage is TRBJ1-5, with D possibly matching TRBD1 (5 bases). With 3 bases removed from V and 7 bases from J, the gap between germline ends came to 16 bases. This CDR3 comprises 15 residues. Germline loops: CDR1 LNHDA, CDR2 SQIVND (reference sequence). The CDR3 sequence is CASSMGQRGLQPQHF. The CDR3 DNA follows: TGTGCCAGTAGTATGGGCCAGAGGGGTTTACAGCCCCAGCATTTT. The whole variable domain, remainder taken from reference TRBV19 and TRBJ1-5, is DGGITQSPKYLFRKEGQNVTLSCEQNLNHDAMYWYRQDPGQGLRLIYYSQIVNDFQKGDIAEGYSVSREKKESFPLTVTSAQKNPTAFYLCASSMGQRGLQPQHFGDGTRLSIL.

The CDR3 nucleotides are TGCAGCGAGCTGGCCTGGACCGCTACTTCCTACAATGAGCAGTTCTTC. It encodes CSELAWTATSYNEQFF. The chain carries TRBV29-1 and TRBJ2-1; D unclear. The V end was cut by 7 bases, the J end by 1 base, with 20 bases between. Germline CDR1 SQVTM, CDR2 ANQGSEA. The CDR3 covers 16 residues.

This clone was counted only a few times. The chain couples TRBV4-2 to TRBJ1-1, with D possibly matching TRBD1 (5 bases). The CDR3 is 13 residues long. CDR1 is LGHNA, CDR2 YNFKEQ, per germline. Trimming left V 1 base short and J 6 bases short, with 9 bases between. CDR3 loop: CASSQVGGAEAFF. CDR3 DNA sequence: TGTGCCAGCAGCCAAGTGGGGGGTGCTGAAGCTTTCTTT.

This clone was detected only once. The chain has TRBV7-3 and TRBJ2-7; 10 nucleotides line up with TRBD2. The germline CDR1 and CDR2 sequences are SGHTA and FQGTGA. V trimming: 2 bases; J trimming: 3 bases; junction bases outside the gene matches: 4. The CDR3 contains 15 residues. The CDR3 protein is CASSLLAGANYEQYF. The CDR3 coding sequence is TGTGCCAGCAGCTTACTAGCGGGAGCAAACTACGAGCAGTACTTC.

This chain connects TRBV9 to TRBJ1-3, with no clear D. Deletions cut 3 bases from V and 2 bases from J, with 12 bases between. Germline-derived CDR1 and CDR2 are SGDLS and YYNGEE. CDR3 length: 15 residues. CDR3: CASSAAGGPGNTIYF. CDR3 DNA: TGTGCCAGCAGCGCCGCAGGCGGACCTGGAAACACCATATATTTT.

The gene calls are TRBV28 and TRBJ1-2; D not certain. The germline V and J ends were trimmed by 6 bases and 0 bases, with 8 bases remaining between them. Germline lookup yields CDR1 MDHEN and CDR2 SYDVKM. This CDR3 contains 13 residues. CDR3 sequence (DNA): TGTGCCAGCAGAAATGACCCTAACTATGGCTACACCTTC. Protein product: CASRNDPNYGYTF.

The chain combines TRBV27 with TRBJ2-7; a possible D gene is TRBD2 (6 bases). Looked up from germline, CDR1 is MNHEY and CDR2 is SMNVEV (reference sequence). Trimming pared 1 base from V and 3 bases from J, leaving 22 bases between. The CDR3 runs 18 residues. The CDR3 is CASSLLASRGGTIYEQYF. The CDR3 bases are TGTGCCAGCAGTTTATTAGCGTCCCGGGGAGGCACAATCTACGAGCAGTACTTC.

The rearrangement uses TRBV5-1 and TRBJ2-3; D ambiguous. Trimming removed 2 bases at V and 0 bases at J, with 7 bases between. Germline lookup yields CDR1 SGHRS and CDR2 YFSETQ. The CDR3 has 14 residues. The CDR3 nucleotides are TGCGCCAGCAGCTTCGAAACTAGCACAGATACGCAGTATTTT. Translated: CASSFETSTDTQYF.